Presented here are 2 T cell receptor beta chains from one specimen sequenced in a study of blood T cell repertoires in COVID-19. Assay: immunoSEQ multiplex PCR; the TCRdb copy retains only in-frame clones and omits some. The sample consists of some 150,000 clones, around 81% of them appearing once. The sample consisted of peripheral blood. Receptors originate from a human donor with acute or convalescent COVID-19. The donor label of this sample is uncertain.

V and J are TRBV5-5 and TRBJ1-6, with TRBD1 identical over 9 bases. The V and J ends lost 4 bases and 14 bases, in that order; junction bases with no gene match: 13. The CDR3 consists of 15 residues. Per germline, CDR1 SGHKS and CDR2 YYEKEE (reference sequence). CDR3 loop: CASSPHRDREGSLHF. The CDR3 nucleotides read TGTGCCAGCAGCCCACACCGGGACAGGGAGGGATCCCTCCACTTT.

The V and J genes are TRBV5-1 and TRBJ2-7; D might be TRBD1 (6 bases). The germline CDR1 and CDR2 sequences are SGHRS and YFSETQ. V was clipped by 2 bases and J by 4 bases, with 10 bases between them. The CDR3 covers 13 residues. The CDR3 sequence: CASSFPTGYEQYF. CDR3 in DNA: TGCGCCAGCAGCTTCCCAACAGGGTACGAGCAGTACTTC. Full variable domain (remainder filled in from reference TRBV5-1 and TRBJ2-7): KAGVTQTPRYLIKTRGQQVTLSCSPISGHRSVSWYQQTPGQGLQFLFEYFSETQRNKGNFPGRFSGRQFSNSRSEMNVSTLELGDSALYLCASSFPTGYEQYFGPGTRLTVT.